This TCR beta chain was sequenced in a study of blood T cell repertoires in COVID-19. For the study at large: Sites in the United States, Italy and Spain provided acute and convalescent COVID-19 samples. In each case, the material was cDNA or gDNA derived from T cells, B-cell-depleted T cells, or PBMCs.

V was pared by 0 bases and J by 4 bases, with 13 bases between. Per germline, CDR1 SGDLS and CDR2 YYNGEE. The CDR3 totals 15 residues. In the original workflow: Reference gene primer amplification gave nucleated cell count estimates. Profiled with immunoSEQ multiplex PCR; TCRdb holds only in-frame clones, not every one. D and trimming were read from the DNA, whereas the V and J calls and clone size are those reported in that table. The profile covers about 200,000 clones, with about 80% appearing a single time and approximately 6.9% taken by the ten largest. The V call is TRBV9, the J call TRBJ2-5; D is perhaps TRBD1 (6 bases). The TCR sequence derives from a man aged 55 to 70 with acute or convalescent COVID-19. Sequenced input: peripheral blood. The CDR3 coding sequence is TGTGCCAGCAGCGTAGCCCCAACAGGGCGAGAGACCCAGTACTTC. It translates to CASSVAPTGRETQYF. Drawing the rest from reference TRBV9 and TRBJ2-5, the complete variable domain is DSGVTQTPKHLITATGQRVTLRCSPRSGDLSVYWYQQSLDQGLQFLIQYYNGEERAKGNILERFSAQQFPDLHSELNLSSLELGDSALYFCASSVAPTGRETQYFGPGTRLLVL.